This TCR beta chain was obtained from a study of T cell responses to AZD1222 COVID-19 vaccine. Clones were sequenced by immunoSEQ multiplex PCR, and TCRdb holds only the in-frame ones, with some missing. This sample has under 200,000 clones; around 93% occur once, and the top ten carry around 4%. Germline V gives CDR1 LGHNA, CDR2 YSLEER. The CDR3 sequence is 15 residues long. The J segment lost 4 bases and the V segment lost 0 bases, leaving 0 bases of the junction unmatched. This clone was detected a few times. This sequence joins TRBV4-3 and TRBJ1-2; 12 bases match TRBD1. The clonotype was recovered from an adult in good health. The sample consisted of peripheral blood, taken on day 0 of AZD1222 vaccination. CDR3 in amino acids: CASSQEGQGAYGYTF. In DNA, the CDR3 is TGCGCCAGCAGCCAAGAGGGACAGGGGGCCTATGGCTACACCTTC.